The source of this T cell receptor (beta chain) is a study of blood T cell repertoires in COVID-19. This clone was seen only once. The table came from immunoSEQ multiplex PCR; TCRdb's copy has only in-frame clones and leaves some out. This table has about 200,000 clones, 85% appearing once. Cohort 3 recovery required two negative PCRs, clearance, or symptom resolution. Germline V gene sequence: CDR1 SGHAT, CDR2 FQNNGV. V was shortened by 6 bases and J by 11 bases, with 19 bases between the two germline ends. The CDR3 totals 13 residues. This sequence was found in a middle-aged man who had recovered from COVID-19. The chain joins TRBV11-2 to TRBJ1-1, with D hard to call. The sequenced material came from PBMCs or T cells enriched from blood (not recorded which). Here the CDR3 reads CASSGRSGGLAFF. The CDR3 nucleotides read TGTGCCAGCAGTGGACGGTCGGGAGGTTTGGCTTTCTTT.